Listed here are 31 T cell receptor beta chains from one sample, sequenced in a study of T cells in localized non-small cell lung cancer. TCRdb keeps only in-frame clones here, not all; method: immunoSEQ multiplex PCR. This sample has about 33,000 clones, with roughly 90% found just once. This material consisted of peripheral blood, taken before any cancer treatment. The receptors were sampled from a man aged 35 to 70 with stage I lung adenocarcinoma.

This clone was observed once. This chain uses TRBV7-8 with TRBJ2-7, with TRBD1 matching over 7 bases. The CDR3 covers 16 residues. With 4 bases clipped from V and 2 bases from J, the junction kept 11 bases outside the gene matches. CDR1 is SGHVS, CDR2 FQNEAQ, per germline. CDR3 residues: CASSSPARDRPYEQYF. For the CDR3, the DNA is TGTGCCAGCAGCTCCCCTGCCCGGGACAGACCCTACGAGCAGTACTTC.

This chain uses TRBV2 with TRBJ1-2, with TRBD1 matching 9 bases. CDR1 SNHLY and CDR2 FYNNEI come from the germline V gene. The CDR3 runs to 23 residues. Unmatched junction bases numbered 32, after V lost 2 bases and J lost 7 bases. This CDR3 reads CASSERPYPSGIYNTGGESGYTF. In DNA form, the CDR3 reads TGTGCCAGCAGTGAACGGCCCTACCCTTCGGGGATATACAACACAGGGGGCGAGAGTGGCTACACCTTC.

V gene TRBV9 combines with J gene TRBJ2-1; 8 bases fit TRBD2. Per the germline V gene, CDR1 is SGDLS and CDR2 is YYNGEE. The CDR3 runs to 15 residues. V was clipped by 4 bases and J by 6 bases; unmatched bases: 9. CDR3 DNA sequence: TGTGCCAGCAGCTCTAGCGGGTCCGTCACCAATGAGCAGTTCTTC. Encoded protein: CASSSSGSVTNEQFF.

This sequence joins TRBV5-5 and TRBJ2-7; unclear D gene. Germline assignment: CDR1 SGHKS and CDR2 YYEKEE (reference sequence). V gave up 0 bases and J gave up 2 bases, with 6 bases separating them. The CDR3 totals 13 residues. The CDR3 coding sequence is TGTGCCAGCAGCTTGGCGCATCCCTACGAGCAGTACTTC. As protein: CASSLAHPYEQYF.

The chain carries TRBV25-1 and TRBJ2-5; tentative D call: TRBD1 (7 bases). This CDR3 contains 13 residues. Germline V gene lookup returns CDR1 MGHDK and CDR2 SYGVNS. Trimming took 9 bases from V and 5 from J, leaving 16 bases between them. CDR3 sequence (DNA): TGTGCCAGTCCGTCCAGGGGGGAGGAGACCCAGTACTTC. Residues: CASPSRGEETQYF. The variable domain in full, completed from reference TRBV25-1 and TRBJ2-5, reads EADIYQTPRYLVIGTGKKITLECSQTMGHDKMYWYQQDPGMELHLIHYSYGVNSTEKGDLSSESTVSRIRTEHFPLTLESARPSHTSQYLCASPSRGEETQYFGPGTRLLVL.

This sequence joins TRBV11-2 and TRBJ2-1; D possibly corresponds to TRBD1 (6 bases). Germline V gene data show CDR1 as SGHAT and CDR2 as FQNNGV. Trimming removed 5 bases from V and 2 bases from J, with 13 bases in between. The CDR3 covers 15 residues. The CDR3 loop is CASSQSQGPYNEQFF. The CDR3 DNA is TGTGCCAGCAGCCAGTCCCAGGGGCCCTACAATGAGCAGTTCTTC.

The chain joins TRBV25-1 to TRBJ1-2, with 7 bases that match TRBD1. Germline trimming cut 4 bases from V and 8 bases from J; bases unmatched to any gene: 16. Germline loops: CDR1 MGHDK, CDR2 SYGVNS. The CDR3 extends over 16 amino acids. The CDR3 loop reads CASSGNYRGDVLGYTF. CDR3 coding DNA: TGTGCCAGCAGTGGGAATTACAGGGGCGACGTTCTAGGCTACACCTTC.

As DNA, the CDR3 is TGTGCCAGCAGCTTAGCCGGGACTAGCGGGGTAAGGGGCTCCTACGAGCAGTACTTC. This translates into CASSLAGTSGVRGSYEQYF. The chain recombines TRBV7-9 with TRBJ2-7, with 13 positions matching TRBD2. V lost 0 bases and J lost 0; bases outside the gene matches: 8. Germline loops: CDR1 SEHNR, CDR2 FQNEAQ (reference sequence). The CDR3 spans 19 residues.

The CDR3 spells CASSQGWGDEQYF. As DNA, the CDR3 is TGCGCCAGCAGCCAAGGATGGGGTGACGAGCAGTACTTC. The V call is TRBV4-1, the J call TRBJ2-7; D is unresolved. V lost 1 base to trimming and J lost 5 bases, with 9 bases between them. This CDR3 comprises 13 residues. Germline CDR1 MGHRA, CDR2 YSYEKL.

The chain links TRBV6-1 to TRBJ1-2; 10 nucleotides line up with TRBD1. This CDR3 region has 15 residues. The V segment lost 4 bases and the J segment 1 base; nucleotides outside the gene matches: 3. Germline CDR1 reads MNHNS; CDR2 reads SASEGT. The CDR3 sequence: CASSVGQGINYGYTF. The CDR3 DNA follows: TGTGCCAGCAGTGTGGGACAGGGGATTAACTATGGCTACACCTTC.

The chain employs TRBV6-5 and TRBJ2-2; D gene unclear. The germline V gene encodes CDR1 MNHEY and CDR2 SVGAGI. This CDR3 is 13 amino acids long. V was shortened by 6 bases and J by 2 bases, with 7 bases between the two germline ends. CDR3 residues: CASRSSNTGELFF. The DNA for the CDR3 is TGTGCCAGCAGGTCGTCCAACACCGGGGAGCTGTTTTTT.

V and J are TRBV19 and TRBJ2-3, with D maybe TRBD2 (5 bases). Germline values: CDR1 LNHDA, CDR2 SQIVND (reference sequence). V gave up 4 bases and J gave up 3 bases, with 14 bases separating them. The CDR3 has 15 amino acids. The CDR3, as DNA: TGTGCCAGTAGTACCGGACGGACTCTGACAGATACGCAGTATTTT. Residues: CASSTGRTLTDTQYF.

The J gene is TRBJ2-5, the V gene TRBV4-1; D remains ambiguous. Germline CDR1 reads MGHRA; CDR2 reads YSYEKL. The CDR3 is made up of 15 amino acids. V was cut by 0 bases and J by 1 base, with 9 bases left in between. CDR3 loop: CASSQDEQAQETQYF. DNA of the CDR3: TGCGCCAGCAGCCAAGATGAGCAAGCCCAAGAGACCCAGTACTTC.

The chain has TRBV5-6 and TRBJ1-4; maybe TRBD1 (5 bases). Per the germline V gene, CDR1 is SGHDT and CDR2 is YYEEEE. Deletions cut 4 bases from V and 8 bases from J, with 21 bases between. The CDR3 is 16 amino acids. The CDR3 DNA reads as TGTGCCAGCAGCCGGGCCCCGGGGGGAGTTGGAGAAAAACTGTTTTTT. Residues: CASSRAPGGVGEKLFF.

The genes are TRBV10-3 and TRBJ2-3; D is ambiguous. The CDR3 extends over 11 amino acids. V lost 8 bases to trimming and J lost 1 base, with 4 bases between them. The germline gives CDR1 ENHRY, CDR2 SYGVKD. Here the CDR3 reads CAIGGTDTQYF. The CDR3 bases are TGTGCCATCGGCGGCACAGATACGCAGTATTTT.

This clone was found once. The rearrangement uses TRBV4-2 and TRBJ2-1, with 9 bases lining up with TRBD2. The germline V gene encodes CDR1 LGHNA and CDR2 YNFKEQ. This CDR3 comprises 17 residues. The V gene end was trimmed by 0 bases and the J gene end by 4 bases; junction bases not matched to a gene: 7. The CDR3 protein is CASSQEVAGEIYNEQFF. In DNA, the CDR3 is TGTGCCAGCAGCCAAGAGGTAGCGGGAGAGATTTACAATGAGCAGTTCTTC.

The genes are TRBV9 and TRBJ2-7, with a tentative D call TRBD1 (5 bases). The CDR3 spans 14 residues. In germline, CDR1 is SGDLS, CDR2 YYNGEE. V gave up 0 bases and J gave up 4 bases, with 11 bases separating them. CDR3 sequence: CASSVEIGDYEQYF. The CDR3 DNA reads as TGTGCCAGCAGCGTAGAAATAGGGGATTACGAGCAGTACTTC.

This clone was recorded only once. The chain uses TRBV9 and TRBJ2-1; 10 positions agree with TRBD1. With V trimmed by 0 bases and J by 7 bases, 4 bases remained unmatched. The CDR3 spans 15 residues. Germline assignment: CDR1 SGDLS and CDR2 YYNGEE. The CDR3 DNA reads as TGTGCCAGCAGCGTAGGACAGGGGGCGTTTAATGAGCAGTTCTTC. Amino acid sequence: CASSVGQGAFNEQFF.

V usage is TRBV7-2 and J usage is TRBJ2-5; unclear D gene. The V gene's germline CDR1 is SGHTA and CDR2 FQGNSA. V was cut by 5 bases and J by 4 bases, with 14 bases left in between. CDR3 size: 14 residues. The CDR3 region has the DNA TGTGCCAGCAGCCCCTCCAACCTTGGAGAGACCCAGTACTTC. It yields the protein CASSPSNLGETQYF.

V usage is TRBV2 and J usage is TRBJ1-2, with D maybe TRBD1 (5 bases). Trimming pared 5 bases from V and 7 bases from J, leaving 11 bases between. The CDR3 is 12 residues long. Germline lookup yields CDR1 SNHLY and CDR2 FYNNEI. This chain's CDR3 is CASSMRGGGYTF. The CDR3 region has the DNA TGTGCCAGCAGTATGCGGGGGGGTGGCTACACCTTC.

The V and J genes are TRBV7-7 and TRBJ2-5; TRBD1 might be the D (5 bases). V lost 4 bases to trimming and J lost 5 bases, with 11 bases between them. The CDR3 consists of 13 residues. In germline, CDR1 is SSHAT, CDR2 FNYEAQ (reference sequence). CDR3 loop: CASSSGHVETQYF. As DNA, the CDR3 is TGTGCCAGCAGCTCAGGGCACGTGGAGACCCAGTACTTC.

The chain carries TRBV9 and TRBJ1-6; TRBD1 matches 7 bases. Germline assignment: CDR1 SGDLS and CDR2 YYNGEE. The trim removed 4 bases at V and 6 bases at J, leaving 7 bases unmatched. The CDR3 has 15 amino acids. CDR3 nucleotides: TGTGCCAGCAGCCCCGGGACAGTGGGTAATTCACCCCTCCACTTT. Translated, it gives CASSPGTVGNSPLHF. Full variable domain (remainder filled in from reference TRBV9 and TRBJ1-6): DSGVTQTPKHLITATGQRVTLRCSPRSGDLSVYWYQQSLDQGLQFLIQYYNGEERAKGNILERFSAQQFPDLHSELNLSSLELGDSALYFCASSPGTVGNSPLHFGNGTRLTVT.

V is TRBV5-1 and J is TRBJ2-5; D might be TRBD2 (5 bases). The V gene lost 0 bases and the J gene lost 7 bases, with 10 bases spanning the gap. CDR3 length equals 13 residues. The germline V gene has CDR1 SGHRS and CDR2 YFSETQ. The CDR3 here is CASSLEAGGTQYF. DNA for the CDR3: TGCGCCAGCAGCTTGGAGGCGGGTGGGACCCAGTACTTC.

This clone was seen a single time. The CDR3 spells CASRDAYEQYF. The CDR3 DNA reads TGTGCCAGCAGGGACGCCTACGAGCAGTACTTC. V usage is TRBV6-1 and J usage is TRBJ2-7; no firm D call. Germline V lookup: CDR1 MNHNS, CDR2 SASEGT. This CDR3 is 11 amino acids long. V lost 6 bases and J 2 bases, leaving 5 bases between the germline ends.

The chain combines TRBV30 with TRBJ1-6; TRBD1 matches at 12 bases. This CDR3 is 19 amino acids long. V dropped 3 bases and J dropped 1; count of bases not matched to a gene: 10. Germline V CDR1 and CDR2: GTSNPN, SVGIG (reference sequence). CDR3 in DNA: TGTGCCTGGAGACTTGTGGGACAGGGGGCGAGGTCCTATAATTCACCCCTCCACTTT. Translation gives CAWRLVGQGARSYNSPLHF.

The rearrangement uses TRBV6-5 and TRBJ2-7, with TRBD2 as a possible D gene (6 bases). V dropped 7 bases and J dropped 0 bases, with 16 bases sitting between them. This CDR3 region has 15 residues. Looked up from germline, CDR1 is MNHEY and CDR2 is SVGAGI. The CDR3 here is CASTPAGGLSYEQYF. The CDR3 DNA follows: TGTGCCAGCACCCCAGCGGGCGGGCTCTCCTACGAGCAGTACTTC.

V and J are TRBV9 and TRBJ1-1, with D hard to call. From germline, CDR1 is SGDLS and CDR2 YYNGEE. CDR3 size: 13 residues. Trimming removed 8 bases from V and 4 bases from J, with 15 bases in between. CDR3 residues: CASIRLSTTEAFF. Written as DNA, the CDR3 is TGTGCCAGTATCCGGTTGTCGACCACTGAAGCTTTCTTT.

The gene calls are TRBV19 and TRBJ2-2; unclear D gene. The ends were cut back, 3 bases at V and 4 bases at J, with 9 bases in the middle. The CDR3 is made up of 14 amino acids. Germline CDR1 and CDR2: LNHDA and SQIVND (reference sequence). CDR3 DNA: TGTGCCAGTAGTATCAGTCCAAGCACCGGGGAGCTGTTTTTT. This sequence encodes CASSISPSTGELFF.

The chain employs TRBV10-2 and TRBJ1-5; unclear D gene. Germline values: CDR1 WSHSY, CDR2 SAAADI. Trimming pared 7 bases from V and 5 bases from J, leaving 18 bases between. The CDR3 has 15 residues. CDR3 nucleotides: TGCGCCAGCACCGGAGGAACCCCGGGCTATCAGCCCCAGCATTTT. Residues: CASTGGTPGYQPQHF.

About this clone itself: Germline and junction disagree at one end, which may indicate a read error. The genes are TRBV9 and TRBJ1-2; TRBD1 agrees at 7 bases. This CDR3 is built from 17 residues. Germline V gene lookup returns CDR1 SGDLS and CDR2 YYNGEE. CDR3 region: CAGSHPATGYNDYGYTF. The CDR3 nucleotides read TGTGCCGGCAGCCACCCCGCGACAGGGTACAACGACTATGGCTACACCTTC. The whole variable domain, remainder taken from reference TRBV9 and TRBJ1-2, is DSGVTQTPKHLITATGQRVTLRCSPRSGDLSVYWYQQSLDQGLQFLIQYYNGEERAKGNILERFSAQQFPDLHSELNLSSLELGDSALYFCAGSHPATGYNDYGYTFGSGTRLTVV.

This CDR3 is CASRRDSTDTQYF. For the CDR3, the DNA is TGTGCCAGCAGACGGGACAGCACAGATACGCAGTATTTT. V and J are TRBV6-4 and TRBJ2-3; D may be TRBD1 or TRBD2 (5 bases each). Trimming left V 6 bases short and J 0 bases short, with 7 bases between. Germline CDR1 and CDR2: MRHNA and SNTAGT. The CDR3 sequence is 13 residues long.